The 25 T cell receptor beta chains below were found in one sample sequenced in a study of cytomegalovirus exposure and HLA in healthy donors. It was with 60 Vbeta and 13 Jbeta primers that the PCR ran. Method: immunoSEQ multiplex PCR; TCRdb's copy keeps in-frame clones and lacks some. Of a few hundred thousand clones in the sample, almost 85% were seen once. Sequencing was performed on PBMCs. Receptors were obtained from a woman aged 40 to 55 in good health and CMV-seropositive.

This chain connects TRBV19 to TRBJ2-1; 10 nucleotides line up with TRBD2. This CDR3 has 17 amino acids. V lost 4 bases, J lost 2 bases, and 8 bases stayed unmatched. Germline CDR1 reads LNHDA; CDR2 reads SQIVND (reference sequence). The CDR3 DNA reads TGTGCCAGTAGTAGTGGTAGCGGGAGGAGGGCCTACAATGAGCAGTTCTTC. This encodes CASSSGSGRRAYNEQFF.

The V and J genes are TRBV7-2 and TRBJ2-7; D gene uncertain. The CDR3 is 15 residues long. Trimming cost V 5 bases and J 0 bases, with 14 bases left between them. The germline V gene has CDR1 SGHTA and CDR2 FQGNSA. CDR3 sequence: CASSTQSGLSYEQYF. Here the CDR3 DNA reads TGTGCCAGCAGCACCCAGTCGGGTCTCTCCTACGAGCAGTACTTC.

The chain recombines TRBV4-3 with TRBJ2-2, with 8 bases matching TRBD1. Germline CDR1 is LGHNA and CDR2 is YSLEER. This CDR3 has 15 amino acids. J was trimmed by 7 bases and V by 4 bases; bases with no gene match: 8. CDR3: CASSRETGEGGELFF. The CDR3 nucleotides are TGCGCCAGCAGCCGAGAGACAGGGGAAGGCGGGGAGCTGTTTTTT.

In DNA, the CDR3 is TGTGCCATCAGTGATCCGGGACAGGGGACGTACCAAGAGACCCAGTACTTC. Its protein is CAISDPGQGTYQETQYF. The genes are TRBV10-3 and TRBJ2-5; the match to TRBD1 covers 10 bases. This CDR3 contains 17 residues. From germline, CDR1 is ENHRY and CDR2 SYGVKD. V lost 3 bases and J lost 0; bases outside the gene matches: 7.

The rearrangement uses TRBV27 and TRBJ1-2, with unresolved D. The length of the CDR3 is 12 residues. V was shortened by 4 bases and J by 4 bases, with 7 bases between the two germline ends. Per germline, CDR1 MNHEY and CDR2 SMNVEV (reference sequence). The CDR3 here is CASSSPGYGYTF. DNA of the CDR3: TGTGCCAGCAGTTCCCCGGGCTATGGCTACACCTTC.

The gene calls are TRBV4-1 and TRBJ1-5; D not certain. The V and J ends lost 0 bases and 0 bases respectively, with 9 bases between them. Germline V CDR1 and CDR2: MGHRA, YSYEKL. This CDR3 is built from 16 residues. The CDR3 DNA follows: TGCGCCAGCAGCCAAGATTGGCCGAATAGCAATCAGCCCCAGCATTTT. Its translation is CASSQDWPNSNQPQHF.

The DNA for the CDR3 is TGTGCCAGCAGCCCCGGGGGGGGTAGAAGCAATCAGCCCCAGCATTTT. Amino acid sequence: CASSPGGGRSNQPQHF. This rearrangement joins TRBV4-2 to TRBJ1-5; a possible D gene is TRBD1 (5 bases). V was shortened by 4 bases and J by 1 base, with 14 bases between the two germline ends. Germline V gene sequence: CDR1 LGHNA, CDR2 YNFKEQ. The CDR3 consists of 16 residues.

V gene TRBV7-3 combines with J gene TRBJ2-1; the D gene is possibly TRBD2 (6 bases). V was shortened by 5 bases and J by 5 bases, with 10 bases between the two germline ends. In germline, CDR1 is SGHTA, CDR2 FQGTGA. This CDR3 comprises 13 residues. CDR3 coding DNA: TGTGCCAGCAGCCAGACTAGTCACAATGAGCAGTTCTTC. Encoded protein: CASSQTSHNEQFF.

This chain joins TRBV28 and TRBJ1-2; 9 nucleotides match TRBD1. V was clipped by 5 bases and J by 3 bases; unmatched bases: 4. CDR3 length: 14 amino acids. The V gene's germline CDR1 is MDHEN and CDR2 SYDVKM. Here the CDR3 DNA reads TGTGCCAGCAGTCCTCGGACAGGGGACTATGGCTACACCTTC. This translates into CASSPRTGDYGYTF.

V gene TRBV5-3 combines with J gene TRBJ2-7; no clear D. TRBV5-3 carries the ORF label, with uncertain function. The CDR3 is made up of 15 amino acids. Trimming pared 1 base from V and 3 bases from J, leaving 14 bases between. The CDR3 sequence is CARSLYVTTNYEQYF. The CDR3, as DNA: TGTGCCAGAAGCTTGTACGTGACGACAAACTACGAGCAGTACTTC.

The chain links TRBV28 to TRBJ2-2; 8 bases fit TRBD2. The germline V gene encodes CDR1 MDHEN and CDR2 SYDVKM. CDR3 length: 16 amino acids. Losses at the gene ends were 5 bases for V and 5 bases for J; bases not matched to a gene: 10. CDR3 nucleotide sequence: TGTGCCAGCAGTAGACTAGCGCCGTCGGGAACCGGGGAGCTGTTTTTT. It is translated as CASSRLAPSGTGELFF.

The chain links TRBV30 to TRBJ2-1; D possibly corresponds to TRBD1 (5 bases). Germline lookup yields CDR1 GTSNPN and CDR2 SVGIG (reference sequence). CDR3 length equals 11 residues. The V and J ends lost 4 bases and 7 bases respectively, with 8 bases between them. In DNA, the CDR3 is TGTGCCTGGACAGGGAAGAATGAGCAGTTCTTC. Protein product: CAWTGKNEQFF.

This chain uses TRBV29-1 with TRBJ2-3; TRBD1 might be the D (6 bases). The CDR3 sequence is 13 residues long. The germline V and J ends were trimmed by 4 bases and 2 bases, with 10 bases remaining between them. Germline loops: CDR1 SQVTM, CDR2 ANQGSEA. The CDR3, as DNA: TGCAGCGTTGCCAGGGGTTACACAGATACGCAGTATTTT. It translates to CSVARGYTDTQYF.

The rearrangement joins TRBV27 to TRBJ1-1; 7 nucleotides match TRBD1. This CDR3 has 14 residues. The germline gives CDR1 MNHEY, CDR2 SMNVEV (reference sequence). The V and J ends lost 8 bases and 1 base, in that order; junction bases with no gene match: 7. The CDR3 nucleotides read TGTGCCAGCCATAGCGGGACAGAGAACACTGAAGCTTTCTTT. Amino acid sequence: CASHSGTENTEAFF.

This clone has only a few counts. J is TRBJ2-2 and V is TRBV7-6, with 10 positions matching TRBD2. With V trimmed by 1 base and J by 8 bases, 16 bases remained unmatched. In germline, CDR1 is SGHVS, CDR2 FNYEAQ. The CDR3 extends over 19 amino acids. The CDR3 region is CASSLDKVASGSFPGELFF. The CDR3, as DNA: TGTGCCAGCAGCTTAGATAAGGTGGCTAGCGGGAGTTTCCCAGGGGAGCTGTTTTTT.

The chain uses TRBV30 and TRBJ1-1; D uncertain. Looked up from germline, CDR1 is GTSNPN and CDR2 is SVGIG (reference sequence). Trimming cost V 1 base and J 6 bases, with 9 bases left between them. CDR3 size: 12 residues. CDR3 nucleotides: TGTGCCTGGAGTGGAACTCCCCCTGAAGCTTTCTTT. It translates to CAWSGTPPEAFF.

V is TRBV7-6 and J is TRBJ2-5; D perhaps matches TRBD2 (5 bases). CDR3 length equals 15 residues. Trimming took 2 bases from V and 2 from J, leaving 12 bases between them. CDR1 is SGHVS, CDR2 FNYEAQ, per germline. In DNA, the CDR3 is TGTGCCAGCAGCTTAACGGCTAGCCGACAAGAGACCCAGTACTTC. Translated: CASSLTASRQETQYF. The entire variable domain, with the rest obtained from reference TRBV7-6 and TRBJ2-5, is as follows: GAGVSQSPRYKVTKRGQDVALRCDPISGHVSLYWYRQALGQGPEFLTYFNYEAQQDKSGLPNDRFSAERPEGSISTLTIQRTEQRDSAMYRCASSLTASRQETQYFGPGTRLLVL.

This sequence joins TRBV11-2 and TRBJ1-1, with TRBD1 matching 7 bases. CDR1 is SGHAT, CDR2 FQNNGV, per germline. There are 13 residues in the CDR3. V shed 2 bases and J 4 bases; nucleotides not matched to a gene: 1. DNA for the CDR3: TGTGCCAGCAGCTTAAACAGGGGCACTGAAGCTTTCTTT. The encoded protein is CASSLNRGTEAFF.

This chain links TRBV6-5 with TRBJ1-1; 7 positions agree with TRBD1. Germline CDR1 reads MNHEY; CDR2 reads SVGAGI. With V trimmed by 6 bases and J by 1 base, 5 bases remained unmatched. This CDR3 contains 14 residues. The chain's CDR3 is CASRLGQKNTEAFF. The DNA of the CDR3 is TGTGCCAGCAGACTGGGACAGAAGAACACTGAAGCTTTCTTT.

This sequence joins TRBV5-1 and TRBJ2-5; no firm D call. The CDR3 extends over 13 amino acids. V lost 4 bases to trimming and J lost 5 bases, with 12 bases between them. CDR1 and CDR2 (germline): SGHRS, YFSETQ. CDR3 in DNA: TGCGCCAGCAGCCAAGAGCGCTTGGAGACCCAGTACTTC. It specifies CASSQERLETQYF.

The CDR3, as DNA: TGTGCCAGTAGTATCGCATATCGGGGTAGCGGCTACGAGCAGTACTTC. It encodes CASSIAYRGSGYEQYF. The chain employs TRBV19 and TRBJ2-7, with D possibly matching TRBD2 (6 bases). Looked up from germline, CDR1 is LNHDA and CDR2 is SQIVND (reference sequence). The CDR3 contains 16 residues. V lost 3 bases and J lost 3, with 18 bases in between.

The chain is built from TRBV2 and TRBJ2-3; 7 nucleotides agree with TRBD2. After removal of 3 bases from V and 5 bases from J, the junction contained 8 bases not matched to a gene. Germline V gene data show CDR1 as SNHLY and CDR2 as FYNNEI. The CDR3 has 15 residues. The chain's CDR3 is CASSDPLAVQDTQYF. DNA of the CDR3: TGTGCCAGCAGTGATCCCCTAGCGGTGCAAGATACGCAGTATTTT.

This chain connects TRBV25-1 to TRBJ2-7, with 12 bases matching TRBD2. Germline V lookup: CDR1 MGHDK, CDR2 SYGVNS. The CDR3 spans 16 residues. V lost 6 bases and J lost 6; bases outside the gene matches: 12. In DNA, the CDR3 is TGTGCCAGCAGCGCCCCGCTCCCGGGACTAGCGGGCGAGCAGTACTTC. It encodes CASSAPLPGLAGEQYF.

This clone has only a few counts. This chain joins TRBV7-2 and TRBJ1-1; maybe TRBD1 (5 bases). The CDR3 has 14 residues. The V and J ends lost 9 bases and 6 bases respectively, with 20 bases between them. Germline V CDR1 and CDR2: SGHTA, FQGNSA. In DNA form, the CDR3 reads TGTGCCAGTACCAGTATGGGGGGTTGGGCTGAAGCTTTCTTT. This sequence encodes CASTSMGGWAEAFF.

This clone showed up just once. The chain couples TRBV9 to TRBJ2-1; the match to TRBD2 covers 8 bases. This CDR3 comprises 17 residues. The V and J ends lost 0 bases and 0 bases, in that order; junction bases with no gene match: 5. The germline gives CDR1 SGDLS, CDR2 YYNGEE. The CDR3 DNA is TGTGCCAGCAGCGTAGGTTCGAGCGGGGGCTCCTACAATGAGCAGTTCTTC. This gives the protein CASSVGSSGGSYNEQFF.